What follows describes a single TCR beta chain. Its antigen is currently unknown. The data stem from a study of OX40 agonist ivuxolimab in advanced cancers. Study conclusions and caveats: More expanded clones were seen, on average, in CD8+ T cells than in CD4+. Near-lowest levels of clonal expansion characterized partial responders at 0.1-3.0 mg/kg.

V gave up 3 bases and J gave up 8 bases; unmatched junction bases: 7. Germline values: CDR1 SGHTA, CDR2 FQGNSA. CDR3 size: 14 residues. This table comes from immunoSEQ multiplex PCR, and its TCRdb copy is limited to in-frame clones, with some not included. The data contain 50,000 to 70,000 clones, 80% to 90% of them singletons. The TCR sequence derives from an adult with an advanced solid tumor such as melanoma, head and neck, liver or kidney cancer. The rearrangement uses TRBV7-2 and TRBJ2-1; 7 positions agree with TRBD2. The sample here was CD4+ or CD8+ T cells sorted from blood, taken in a trial of the OX40 agonist ivuxolimab. CDR3: CASSFYGRAHEQFF. CDR3 nucleotide sequence: TGTGCCAGCAGCTTTTATGGGAGGGCCCATGAGCAGTTCTTC.